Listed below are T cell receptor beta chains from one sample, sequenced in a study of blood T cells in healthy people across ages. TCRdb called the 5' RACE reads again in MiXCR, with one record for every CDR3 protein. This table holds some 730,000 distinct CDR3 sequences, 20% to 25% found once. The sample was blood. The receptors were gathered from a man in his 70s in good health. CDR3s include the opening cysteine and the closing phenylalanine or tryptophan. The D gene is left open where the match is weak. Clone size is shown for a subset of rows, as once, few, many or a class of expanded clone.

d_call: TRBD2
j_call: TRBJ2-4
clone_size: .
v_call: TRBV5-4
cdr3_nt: TGTGCCAGCAGCTTGACGGGGGGTAACGCCAAAAACATTCAGTACTTC
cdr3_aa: CASSLTGGNAKNIQYF

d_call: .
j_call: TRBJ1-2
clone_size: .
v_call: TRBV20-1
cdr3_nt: TGCAGTGCTAGACAGTCCCGTACGTATGGCTACACCTTC
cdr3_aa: CSARQSRTYGYTF

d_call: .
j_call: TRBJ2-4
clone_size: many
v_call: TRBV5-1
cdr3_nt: TGCGCCAGCAGCTTTGGACCGATTCAGTACTTC
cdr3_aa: CASSFGPIQYF

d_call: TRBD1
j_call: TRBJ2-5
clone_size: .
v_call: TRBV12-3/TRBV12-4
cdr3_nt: TGTGCCAGCAGTAGGGACAGGTCCCAAGAGACCCAGTACTTC
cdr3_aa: CASSRDRSQETQYF

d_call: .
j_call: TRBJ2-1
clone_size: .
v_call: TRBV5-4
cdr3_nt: TGTGCCAGCAGCCGAGACGGGGGCGCAGGCAATGAGCAGTTCTTC
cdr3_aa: CASSRDGGAGNEQFF

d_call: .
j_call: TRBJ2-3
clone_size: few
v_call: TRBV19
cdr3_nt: TGTGCCAGTAGGGACGGTGGAGATACGCAGTATTTT
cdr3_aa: CASRDGGDTQYF

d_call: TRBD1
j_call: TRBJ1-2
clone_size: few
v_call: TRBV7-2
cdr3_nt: TGTGCCAGCAGCAAGTCGGCCGGGACAGGGGAAGGCTACACCTTC
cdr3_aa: CASSKSAGTGEGYTF

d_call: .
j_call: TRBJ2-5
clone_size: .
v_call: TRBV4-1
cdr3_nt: TGCGCCAGCAGCCAAGAATTAGGACTCCAAGAGACCCAGTACTTC
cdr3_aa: CASSQELGLQETQYF

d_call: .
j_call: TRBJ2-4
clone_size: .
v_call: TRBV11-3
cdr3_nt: TGTGCCAGCAGCTTAGCGGACAACATTCAGTACTTC
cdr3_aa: CASSLADNIQYF

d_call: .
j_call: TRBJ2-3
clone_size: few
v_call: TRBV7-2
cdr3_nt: TGTGCCAGCAGCGTCGAGGCCTATAGCAATCAGCCCCAGTATTTT
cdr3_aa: CASSVEAYSNQPQYF

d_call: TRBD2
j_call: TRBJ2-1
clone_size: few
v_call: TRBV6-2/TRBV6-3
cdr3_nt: TGTGCCAGCAGAATACTCGGGGGGGAGTACAATGAGCAGTTCTTC
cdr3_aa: CASRILGGEYNEQFF

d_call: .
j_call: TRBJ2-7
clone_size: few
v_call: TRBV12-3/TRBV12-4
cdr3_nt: TGTGCCAGCAGCCCCCCCTATTCCGAGCAGTACTTC
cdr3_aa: CASSPPYSEQYF

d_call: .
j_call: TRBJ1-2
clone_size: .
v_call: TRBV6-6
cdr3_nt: TGTGCCAGCTCTTATCCAGGGAACTATGGCTACACCTTC
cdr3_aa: CASSYPGNYGYTF

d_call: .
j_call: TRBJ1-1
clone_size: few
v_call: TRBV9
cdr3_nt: TGTGCCAGCAGCGTAGCGGATTACACTGAAGCTTTCTTT
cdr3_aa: CASSVADYTEAFF

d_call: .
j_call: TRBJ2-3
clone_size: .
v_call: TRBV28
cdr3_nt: TGTGCCAGCAGTTTAACCCCAGGGGCTTGGGATACGCAGTATTTT
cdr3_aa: CASSLTPGAWDTQYF

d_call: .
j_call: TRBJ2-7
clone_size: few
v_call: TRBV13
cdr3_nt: TGTGCCAGCAGCTTAAGCCGGCGGAGCCATCCCTACGAGCAGTACTTC
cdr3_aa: CASSLSRRSHPYEQYF

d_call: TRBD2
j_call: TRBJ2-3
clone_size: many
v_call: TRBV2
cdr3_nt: TGTGCCAGCAGGATAAGGACTAGCGGGGGCGATACGCAGTATTTT
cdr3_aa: CASRIRTSGGDTQYF

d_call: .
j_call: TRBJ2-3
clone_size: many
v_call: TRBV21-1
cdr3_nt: TGTGCCAGCAGCCTCCCTCGGACAGGGAAACCACCCATCCCTAGCACAGATACGCAGTATTTT
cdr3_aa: CASSLPRTGKPPIPSTDTQYF

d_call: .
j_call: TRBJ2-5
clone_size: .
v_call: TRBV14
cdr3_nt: TGTGCCAGCAGCCAGGAAGGGAGCCGGTCGGAGACCCAGTACTTC
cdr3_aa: CASSQEGSRSETQYF

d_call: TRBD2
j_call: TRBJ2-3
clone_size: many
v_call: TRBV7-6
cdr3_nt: TGTGCCAGCAGCTTAGAGGCTAGCGGGAGCACAGATACGCAGTATTTT
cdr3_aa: CASSLEASGSTDTQYF

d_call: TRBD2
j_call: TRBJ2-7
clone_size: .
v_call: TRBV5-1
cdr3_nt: TGCGCCAGCAGCACGGGACTAGCGGGGGGCAATTCCTACGAGCAGTACTTC
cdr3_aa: CASSTGLAGGNSYEQYF

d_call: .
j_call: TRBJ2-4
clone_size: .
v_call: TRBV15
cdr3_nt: TGTGCCACCAGCATCCCGAGAGGCGGGGTCAAAAACATTCAGTACTTC
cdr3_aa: CATSIPRGGVKNIQYF

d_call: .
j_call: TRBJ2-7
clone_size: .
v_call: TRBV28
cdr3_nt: TGTGCCAGCAGGGCCGGGACACTTTCCTACGAGCAGTACTTC
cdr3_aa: CASRAGTLSYEQYF

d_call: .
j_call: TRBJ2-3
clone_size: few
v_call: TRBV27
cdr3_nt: TGTGCCAGCAGTTTAGGTCGGGAGCTCTCCACAGATACGCAGTATTTT
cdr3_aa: CASSLGRELSTDTQYF

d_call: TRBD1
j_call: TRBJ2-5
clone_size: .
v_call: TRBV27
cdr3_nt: TGTGCCAGCAGCGTGTTGGGGACAGCGAAAGAGACCCAGTACTTC
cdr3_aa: CASSVLGTAKETQYF

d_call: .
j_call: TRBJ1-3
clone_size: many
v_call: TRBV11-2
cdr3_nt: TGTGCCAGCAGCTTAGGAGGGGGAAACACCATATATTTT
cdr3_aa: CASSLGGGNTIYF

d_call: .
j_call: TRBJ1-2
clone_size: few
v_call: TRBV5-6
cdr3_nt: TGTGCCAGCAGCTTGGACCCAGGCCGGGGCTACACCTTC
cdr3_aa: CASSLDPGRGYTF

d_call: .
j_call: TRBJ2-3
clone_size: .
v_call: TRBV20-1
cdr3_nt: TGCAGTGCTAGACAAAGCACAGATACGCAGTATTTT
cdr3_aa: CSARQSTDTQYF

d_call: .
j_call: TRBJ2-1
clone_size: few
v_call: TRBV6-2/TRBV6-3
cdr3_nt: TGTGCCAGCAGCTCTGATGGTTATGAGCAGTTCTTC
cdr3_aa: CASSSDGYEQFF

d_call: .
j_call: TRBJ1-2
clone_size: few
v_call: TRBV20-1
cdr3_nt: TGCAGTGCTAGAGATCCTAAGGGTACAGATCTAGGCTACACCTTC
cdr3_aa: CSARDPKGTDLGYTF

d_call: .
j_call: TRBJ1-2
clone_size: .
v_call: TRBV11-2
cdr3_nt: TGTGCCAGCAGCTTAGAGCCCCCTAGGACACCCCTTGGAGGGGGATCCTATGGCTACACCTTC
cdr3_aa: CASSLEPPRTPLGGGSYGYTF

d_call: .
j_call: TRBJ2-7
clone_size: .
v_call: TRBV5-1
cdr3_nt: TGCGCCAGCAGCTTGGAAACAGGGACTACCTACGAGCAGTACTTC
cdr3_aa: CASSLETGTTYEQYF

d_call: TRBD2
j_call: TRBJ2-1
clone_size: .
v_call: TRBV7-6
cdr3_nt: TGTGCCAGCAGCTACCCGGGACTAGCGGGAGGTCCCGGTGAGCAGTTCTTC
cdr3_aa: CASSYPGLAGGPGEQFF

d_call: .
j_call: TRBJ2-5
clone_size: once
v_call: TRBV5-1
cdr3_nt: TGCGCCAGCAGCTTGGCCGATGGGTTAGAGACCCAGTACTTC
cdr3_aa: CASSLADGLETQYF

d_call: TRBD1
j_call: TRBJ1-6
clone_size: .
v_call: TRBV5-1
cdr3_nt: TGCGCCAGCAGCTTGGTTTCCGGGACAGGCAATTCACCCCTCCACTTT
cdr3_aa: CASSLVSGTGNSPLHF

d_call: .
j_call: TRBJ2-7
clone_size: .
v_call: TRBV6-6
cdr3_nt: TGTGCCAGCAGTTACTTGGGGCAATACGAGCAGTACTTC
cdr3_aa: CASSYLGQYEQYF

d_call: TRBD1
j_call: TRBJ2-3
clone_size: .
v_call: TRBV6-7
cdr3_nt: TGTGCCAGCAGTACTAACGGGACAGGGGGCCCAGATACGCAGTATTTT
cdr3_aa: CASSTNGTGGPDTQYF

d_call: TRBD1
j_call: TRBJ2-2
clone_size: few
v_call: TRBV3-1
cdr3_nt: TGTGCCAGCAGCCAAGTATTGGGACAGGGGATGGGGAACACCGGGGAGCTGTTTTTT
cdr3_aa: CASSQVLGQGMGNTGELFF

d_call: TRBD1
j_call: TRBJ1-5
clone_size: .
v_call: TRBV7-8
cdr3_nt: TGTGCCAGCAGCCCCCGTTCAGGGGGGCGTCAGCCCCAGCATTTT
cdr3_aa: CASSPRSGGRQPQHF

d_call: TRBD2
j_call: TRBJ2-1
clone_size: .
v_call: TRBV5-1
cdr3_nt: TGCGCCAGCAGTCAACCGACAGGGGGGGGACTAGCGGGAGATGAGCAGTTCTTC
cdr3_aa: CASSQPTGGGLAGDEQFF

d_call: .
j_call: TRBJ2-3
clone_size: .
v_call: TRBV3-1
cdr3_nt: TGTGCCAGCAGCCAAGCTCGGGTGGGTACGCAGTATTTT
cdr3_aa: CASSQARVGTQYF

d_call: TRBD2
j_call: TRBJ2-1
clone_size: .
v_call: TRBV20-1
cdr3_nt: TGCAGTGCTAGGGGGACTAGCGGGAGGGTCGATGAGCAGTTCTTC
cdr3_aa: CSARGTSGRVDEQFF

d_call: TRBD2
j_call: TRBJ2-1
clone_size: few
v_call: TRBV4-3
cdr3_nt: TGCGCCAGCAGCGTCGAACTAGTGGGAGGGATTAATGAGCAGTTCTTC
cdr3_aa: CASSVELVGGINEQFF

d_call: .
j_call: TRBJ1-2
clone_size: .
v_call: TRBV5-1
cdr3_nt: TGCGCCAGCAGCTTGGGTGCCGGGGAATCCTATGGCTACACCTTC
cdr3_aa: CASSLGAGESYGYTF

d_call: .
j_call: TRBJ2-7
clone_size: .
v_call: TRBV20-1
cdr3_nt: TGCAGTGCTAGGGGAGTCGCCTACGAGCAGTACTTC
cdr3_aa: CSARGVAYEQYF

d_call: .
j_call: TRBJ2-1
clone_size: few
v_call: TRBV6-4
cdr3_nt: TGTGCCAGCAGTGACTCGATAGGAAAGGGGAGACAGTTCTTC
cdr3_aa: CASSDSIGKGRQFF

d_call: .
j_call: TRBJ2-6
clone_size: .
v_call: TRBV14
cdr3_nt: TGTGCCAGCAGCTCCGGACTTGACGGGGCCAACGTCCTGACTTTC
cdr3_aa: CASSSGLDGANVLTF

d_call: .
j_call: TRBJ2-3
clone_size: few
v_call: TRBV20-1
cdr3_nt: TGCAGTGCTAGTGTTGCGGGACCCCAAGTGCTCACAGATACGCAGTATTTT
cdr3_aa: CSASVAGPQVLTDTQYF

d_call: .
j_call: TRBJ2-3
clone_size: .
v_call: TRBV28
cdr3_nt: TGTGCCAGCAGTTTGGACAGCCGCACAGATACGCAGTATTTT
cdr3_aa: CASSLDSRTDTQYF

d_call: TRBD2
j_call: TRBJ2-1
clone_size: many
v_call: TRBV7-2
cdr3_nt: TGTGCCAGCAGACCTACTCTAGCGGGAGCTATTGAGCAGTTCTTC
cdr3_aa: CASRPTLAGAIEQFF

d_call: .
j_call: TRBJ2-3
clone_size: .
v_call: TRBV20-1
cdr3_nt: TGCAGTGGCCAACACAGGGAAAAGGGCACAGATACGCAGTATTTT
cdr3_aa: CSGQHREKGTDTQYF

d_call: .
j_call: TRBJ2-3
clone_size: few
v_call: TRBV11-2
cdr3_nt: TGTGCCAGCAGCTCCCTACTAGGTCTCGCCTGGGGGTCGACAGATACGCAGTATTTT
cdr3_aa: CASSSLLGLAWGSTDTQYF

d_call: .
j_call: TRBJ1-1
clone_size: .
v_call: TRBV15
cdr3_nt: TGTGCCACCAGCAGTAGGGTGAGGAACACTGAAGCTTTCTTT
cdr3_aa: CATSSRVRNTEAFF

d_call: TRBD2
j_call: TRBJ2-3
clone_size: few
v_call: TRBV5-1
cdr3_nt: TGCGCCAGCAGCTTGGATGGGACTAGAGACACAGATACGCAGTATTTT
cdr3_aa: CASSLDGTRDTDTQYF